Below are 9 T cell receptor beta chains sequenced from a single sample in a study of shared clonotypes between healthy human individuals. The protocol was immunoSEQ multiplex PCR, while the TCRdb copy is restricted to in-frame clones and leaves out a portion. Here the sample spans some 480,000 clones, around three quarters being singletons. Material for sequencing was PBMCs. The receptors stem from a woman in her 40s in good health. Some clones in this sample may be carry-over from other donors' samples.

CDR3 loop: CASSAGTSSYYNEQFF. In DNA form, the CDR3 reads TGCGCCAGCAGCGCGGGGACTAGCTCATACTACAATGAGCAGTTCTTC. The chain has TRBV5-1 and TRBJ2-1; TRBD2 matches 9 bases. This CDR3 is 16 amino acids long. The germline V gene encodes CDR1 SGHRS and CDR2 YFSETQ. V shed 4 bases, J shed 3 bases, and the junction held 8 bases outside the gene matches.

This chain's CDR3 is CASSQEGPRHGAYEQYF. The CDR3 DNA sequence: TGTGCCAGCAGCCAAGAAGGACCGAGGCACGGAGCCTACGAGCAGTACTTC. This rearrangement joins TRBV4-2 to TRBJ2-7; D uncertain. V lost 0 bases, J lost 2 bases, and 17 bases lay in between. This CDR3 region has 17 residues. The V gene's germline CDR1 is LGHNA and CDR2 YNFKEQ.

The DNA of the CDR3 is TGTGCCTGGAGCGCGGGGGCGAACTATGGCTACACCTTC. It is translated as CAWSAGANYGYTF. The rearrangement uses TRBV30 and TRBJ1-2; TRBD1 might be the D (6 bases). CDR1 is GTSNPN and CDR2 is SVGIG in the germline V gene (reference sequence). The CDR3 sequence is 13 residues long. With 3 bases removed from V and 2 bases from J, the gap between germline ends came to 10 bases.

This chain links TRBV5-4 with TRBJ2-5; possibly TRBD1 for D (5 bases). CDR3 length: 14 amino acids. The V end was cut by 4 bases, the J end by 1 base, with 11 bases between. Germline CDR1 SGHNT, CDR2 YYREEE (reference sequence). The DNA of the CDR3 is TGTGCCAGCAGCACGACAGCGATCCAAGAGACCCAGTACTTC. It specifies CASSTTAIQETQYF.

CDR3 nucleotide sequence: TGTGCCAGCAGCCAGCAACCTCTCTATGGCTACACCTTC. It translates to CASSQQPLYGYTF. The J gene is TRBJ1-2, the V gene TRBV2; D is uncertain. The V and J ends lost 6 bases and 4 bases respectively, with 12 bases between them. This CDR3 has 13 amino acids. Germline V gene data show CDR1 as SNHLY and CDR2 as FYNNEI. The full variable domain, completed using reference TRBV2 and TRBJ1-2, is EPEVTQTPSHQVTQMGQEVILRCVPISNHLYFYWYRQILGQKVEFLVSFYNNEISEKSEIFDDQFSVERPDGSNFTLKIRSTKLEDSAMYFCASSQQPLYGYTFGSGTRLTVV.

This clone was counted at least ten times. The rearrangement uses TRBV5-5 and TRBJ1-1, with D tentatively TRBD1 (5 bases). This CDR3 region has 12 residues. The V end lost 3 bases, the J end lost 4 bases, and 7 bases lay between the germline ends. The germline V gene has CDR1 SGHKS and CDR2 YYEKEE (reference sequence). CDR3 in DNA: TGTGCCAGCAGCTGGGACCGCACTGAAGCTTTCTTT. Translated: CASSWDRTEAFF.

This chain uses TRBV5-1 with TRBJ2-1; tentatively, D is TRBD2 (6 bases). The ends were cut back, 7 bases at V and 1 base at J, with 9 bases in the middle. The CDR3 runs 13 residues. Germline-derived CDR1 and CDR2 are SGHRS and YFSETQ. The CDR3 sequence is CASGRDSYNEQFF. CDR3 bases: TGCGCCAGCGGGCGGGATTCCTACAATGAGCAGTTCTTC.

This clone appeared a few times. The chain couples TRBV29-1 to TRBJ2-1, with TRBD2 matching 13 bases. CDR1 is SQVTM, CDR2 ANQGSEA, per germline. The CDR3 length is 14 residues. V was clipped by 7 bases and J by 5 bases; unmatched bases: 5. The CDR3: CSGLAGGIHNEQFF. The CDR3 nucleotides are TGCAGCGGACTAGCGGGAGGAATCCACAATGAGCAGTTCTTC.

The J gene is TRBJ2-3, the V gene TRBV7-9; a weak D match, TRBD2 (6 bases). This CDR3 has 17 amino acids. Germline V gene lookup returns CDR1 SEHNR and CDR2 FQNEAQ (reference sequence). Deletions cut 5 bases from V and 4 bases from J, with 22 bases between. CDR3 region: CASSPPRERRDSDTQYF. The CDR3 region has the DNA TGTGCCAGCAGCCCACCGAGGGAGCGGAGGGATTCAGATACGCAGTATTTT.